The next 8 T cell receptor beta chains were all read from a single sample in a study of control samples from healthy donors and cancer patients. Clones were sequenced by immunoSEQ multiplex PCR, and TCRdb holds only the in-frame ones, with some missing. The repertoire holds about 150,000 clones, approximately 91% seen once, with less than 5% in the top ten. The specimen was blood. These receptors came from a young man in good health.

This chain joins TRBV6-6 and TRBJ2-7, with D possibly TRBD2 on 6 matching bases. The V gene's germline CDR1 is MNHNY and CDR2 SVGAGI (reference sequence). The V gene lost 4 bases and the J gene lost 2 bases, with 15 bases spanning the gap. The CDR3 consists of 15 residues. The CDR3 DNA follows: TGTGCCAGCAGTTTCCCCCCGGGGGTGGCCTACGAGCAGTACTTC. It specifies CASSFPPGVAYEQYF.

The chain's CDR3 is CASSQTATVNYGYTF. The CDR3 DNA follows: TGTGCCAGCAGCCAGACGGCGACAGTAAACTATGGCTACACCTTC. This chain joins TRBV14 and TRBJ1-2, with a tentative D call TRBD1 (5 bases). V shed 3 bases and J shed 2 bases, with 13 bases lying between them. Looked up from germline, CDR1 is SGHDN and CDR2 is FVKESK. This CDR3 spans 15 amino acids.

This chain joins TRBV2 and TRBJ2-3; maybe TRBD2 (7 bases). V was shortened by 4 bases and J by 1 base, with 9 bases between the two germline ends. Germline V gene data show CDR1 as SNHLY and CDR2 as FYNNEI. The CDR3 contains 14 residues. CDR3 DNA sequence: TGTGCCAGCAGTGGGGAGGGGGGCACAGATACGCAGTATTTT. This sequence encodes CASSGEGGTDTQYF. Using reference TRBV2 and TRBJ2-3 for the parts outside the CDR3, the full variable domain is EPEVTQTPSHQVTQMGQEVILRCVPISNHLYFYWYRQILGQKVEFLVSFYNNEISEKSEIFDDQFSVERPDGSNFTLKIRSTKLEDSAMYFCASSGEGGTDTQYFGPGTRLTVL.

The rearrangement links TRBV19 to TRBJ2-1, with 8 nucleotides matching TRBD2. This CDR3 contains 15 residues. The V gene end was trimmed by 5 bases and the J gene end by 10 bases; junction bases not matched to a gene: 13. Germline V gene data show CDR1 as LNHDA and CDR2 as SQIVND (reference sequence). CDR3 loop: CASSGGAGAFGEQFF. As DNA, the CDR3 is TGTGCCAGTAGTGGAGGAGCGGGGGCCTTTGGGGAGCAGTTCTTC.

The chain is built from TRBV7-2 and TRBJ2-7; the D call may be TRBD1 or TRBD2 (6 bases each). Germline CDR1 reads SGHTA; CDR2 reads FQGNSA. The germline V and J ends were trimmed by 0 bases and 4 bases, with 10 bases remaining between them. The CDR3 runs to 14 residues. CDR3 amino acids: CASSLAGGRYEQYF. CDR3 bases: TGTGCCAGCAGCTTAGCCGGGGGCAGGTACGAGCAGTACTTC. Based on the CDR3 plus reference TRBV7-2 and TRBJ2-7, the full variable domain is GAGVSQSPSNKVTEKGKDVELRCDPISGHTALYWYRQSLGQGLEFLIYFQGNSAPDKSGLPSDRFSAERTGGSVSTLTIQRTQQEDSAVYLCASSLAGGRYEQYFGPGTRLTVT.

This chain joins TRBV18 and TRBJ2-5; a possible D gene is TRBD2 (5 bases). The germline gives CDR1 KGHSH, CDR2 LQKENI. Trimming took 3 bases from V and 5 from J, leaving 16 bases between them. The CDR3 loop spans 15 amino acids. The CDR3 loop reads CASSPTGNRWETQYF. The CDR3 region has the DNA TGTGCCAGCTCACCGACCGGGAACCGGTGGGAGACCCAGTACTTC.

This clone was seen a few times. The chain employs TRBV19 and TRBJ1-5; D gene uncertain. The V end lost 3 bases, the J end lost 4 bases, and 13 bases lay between the germline ends. There are 15 residues in the CDR3. From germline, CDR1 is LNHDA and CDR2 SQIVND (reference sequence). The CDR3 loop is CASSITGNGNQPQHF. CDR3 DNA sequence: TGTGCCAGTAGTATTACTGGGAACGGGAATCAGCCCCAGCATTTT.

DNA for the CDR3: TGTGCCAGCAGTTCCGACCCTAGCGGGAGGACTGAGACCCAGTACTTC. Protein sequence: CASSSDPSGRTETQYF. This sequence joins TRBV27 and TRBJ2-5; 11 bases are shared with TRBD2. Germline CDR1 is MNHEY and CDR2 is SMNVEV (reference sequence). This CDR3 comprises 16 residues. After removal of 4 bases from V and 5 bases from J, the junction contained 9 bases not matched to a gene.